Following are 6 T cell receptor beta chains from one sample sequenced in a study of molecular identifiers for immune sequencing clone quantification. TCRdb ran MiXCR on the PCR reads and lists one entry per CDR3 protein. The repertoire holds approximately 54,000 distinct CDR3 sequences, with around 27% as singletons. Sequencing was done on a sample of naive CD8+ T cells from blood, with Jurkat cell RNA spiked in. Subset given: FACS-sorted CD8+CD4-CCR7+CD45RA+ naive T cells. These receptors all stem from a human donor in good health. Some libraries in this study had Jurkat cell RNA spiked in.

This clonotype was counted ten times or more. The genes are TRBV12-5 and TRBJ2-6; TRBD2 might be the D (5 bases). Trimming removed 5 bases from V and 0 bases from J, with 17 bases in between. Germline V gene lookup returns CDR1 LGHNT and CDR2 FRNRAP. The CDR3 length is 18 residues. CDR3: CASGPFRDMNSGANVLTF. DNA for the CDR3: TGTGCTAGTGGTCCCTTCCGGGATATGAACTCTGGGGCCAACGTCCTGACTTTC.

This clonotype was seen a handful of times. This may come from a read error, since a much larger clone is one base off. This chain joins TRBV5-1 and TRBJ2-6; TRBD1 matches 8 bases. In germline, CDR1 is SGHRS, CDR2 YFSETQ. This CDR3 has 18 residues. CDR3 amino acids: CASSPGTGSTPGASVLTF. In DNA, the CDR3 is TGCGCCAGCAGCCCCGGGACAGGATCAACTCCCGGGGCCAGCGTCCTGACTTTC.

This chain links TRBV3-1 with TRBJ2-7; TRBD1 agrees at 9 bases. Germline-derived CDR1 and CDR2 are LGHDT and YNNKEL (reference sequence). The CDR3 has 15 residues. With V trimmed by 3 bases and J by 2 bases, 5 bases remained unmatched. The CDR3 coding sequence is TGTGCCAGCAGCCAGGCGGGACAGGGTCCCTACGAGCAGTACTTC. Translated: CASSQAGQGPYEQYF.

Points on this clonotype: Given a much more abundant clone one base away, this may be a read error. The chain couples TRBV20-1 to TRBJ2-1, with D tentatively TRBD1 or TRBD2 (5 bases each). This CDR3 region has 15 residues. Germline-derived CDR1 and CDR2 are DFQATT and SNEGSKA (reference sequence). The CDR3 sequence: CSARPRGWSCNEQFF. The CDR3 nucleotides are TGCAGTGCTCGCCCGAGGGGCTGGTCCTGCAATGAGCAGTTCTTC.

With respect to this clonotype: A much bigger clone sits one base away, suggesting this may be a read error. This sequence joins TRBV24-1 and TRBJ2-2; 7 bases line up with TRBD2. The CDR3 is made up of 15 amino acids. CDR1 is KGHDR and CDR2 is SFDVKD in the germline V gene. The CDR3 nucleotides are TGTGCCACCAGTGATTCCGGCAGAAGTACGGGGGGGCTGTTTTTT. Its protein is CATSDSGRSTGGLFF.

The table lists this clonotype with many counts. The CDR3, as DNA: TGTGCCACCAGTGAGACCCAACCGTCGGGGGAGACCCAGTACTTC. The encoded protein is CATSETQPSGETQYF. This rearrangement joins TRBV24-1 to TRBJ2-5; TRBD2 might be the D (5 bases). The V end lost 4 bases, the J end lost 5 bases, and 16 bases lay between the germline ends. Germline loops: CDR1 KGHDR, CDR2 SFDVKD. The CDR3 extends over 15 amino acids.